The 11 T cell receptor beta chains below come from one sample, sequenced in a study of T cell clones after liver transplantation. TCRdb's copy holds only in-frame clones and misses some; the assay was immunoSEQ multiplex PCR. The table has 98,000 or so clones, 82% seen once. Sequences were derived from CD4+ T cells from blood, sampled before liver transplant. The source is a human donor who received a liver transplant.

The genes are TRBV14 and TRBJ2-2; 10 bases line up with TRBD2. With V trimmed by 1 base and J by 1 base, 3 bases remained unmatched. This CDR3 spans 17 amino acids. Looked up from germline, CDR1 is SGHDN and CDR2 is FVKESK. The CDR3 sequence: CASSQARTSGNTGELFF. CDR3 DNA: TGTGCCAGCAGCCAAGCCCGGACTAGCGGGAACACCGGGGAGCTGTTTTTT.

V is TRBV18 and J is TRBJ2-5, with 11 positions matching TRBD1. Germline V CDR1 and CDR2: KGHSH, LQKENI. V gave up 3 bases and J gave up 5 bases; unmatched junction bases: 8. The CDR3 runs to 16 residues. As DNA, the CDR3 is TGTGCCAGCTCACCGACCAGGACAGGGGGCGCGGAGACCCAGTACTTC. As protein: CASSPTRTGGAETQYF.

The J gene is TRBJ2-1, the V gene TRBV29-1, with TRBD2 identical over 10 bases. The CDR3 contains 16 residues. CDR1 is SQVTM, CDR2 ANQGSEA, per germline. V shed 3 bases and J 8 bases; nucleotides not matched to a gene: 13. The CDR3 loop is CSVEIPGLARVDEQFF. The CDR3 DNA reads TGCAGCGTTGAGATACCGGGACTAGCGAGAGTGGATGAGCAGTTCTTC.

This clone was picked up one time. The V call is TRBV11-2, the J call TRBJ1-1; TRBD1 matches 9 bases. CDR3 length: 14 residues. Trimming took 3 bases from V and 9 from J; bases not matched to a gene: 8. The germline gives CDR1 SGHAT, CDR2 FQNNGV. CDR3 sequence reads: CASSFRDRDQKAFF. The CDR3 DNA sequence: TGTGCCAGCAGCTTCCGGGACAGGGACCAAAAAGCTTTCTTT.

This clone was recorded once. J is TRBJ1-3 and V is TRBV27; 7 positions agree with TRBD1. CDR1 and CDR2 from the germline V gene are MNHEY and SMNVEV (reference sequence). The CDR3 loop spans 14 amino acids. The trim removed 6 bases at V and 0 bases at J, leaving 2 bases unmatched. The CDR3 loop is CASRDRVSGNTIYF. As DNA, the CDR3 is TGTGCCAGCAGAGACAGGGTCTCTGGAAACACCATATATTTT.

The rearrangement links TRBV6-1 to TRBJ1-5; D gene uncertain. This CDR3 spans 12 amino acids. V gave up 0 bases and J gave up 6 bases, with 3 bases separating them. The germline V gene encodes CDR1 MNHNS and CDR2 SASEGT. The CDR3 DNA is TGTGCCAGCAGTGAAGCGGGTCAGCCCCAGCATTTT. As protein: CASSEAGQPQHF.

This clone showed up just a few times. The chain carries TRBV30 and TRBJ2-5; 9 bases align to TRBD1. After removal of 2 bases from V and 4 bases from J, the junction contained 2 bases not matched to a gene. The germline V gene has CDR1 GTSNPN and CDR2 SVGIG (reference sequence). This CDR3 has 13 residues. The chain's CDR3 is CAWSNRGPETQYF. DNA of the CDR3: TGTGCCTGGAGTAACAGGGGGCCAGAGACCCAGTACTTC. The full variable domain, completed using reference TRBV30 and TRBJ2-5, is SQTIHQWPATLVQPVGSPLSLECTVEGTSNPNLYWYRQAAGRGLQLLFYSVGIGQISSEVPQNLSASRPQDRQFILSSKKLLLSDSGFYLCAWSNRGPETQYFGPGTRLLVL.

DNA for the CDR3: TGTGCCAGCAGTGAATTCGGGACAGGCACCTATGGCTACACCTTC. Its protein product is CASSEFGTGTYGYTF. V gene TRBV2 combines with J gene TRBJ1-2, with 8 bases aligning to TRBD1. V lost 2 bases, J lost 4 bases, and 6 bases stayed unmatched. The CDR3 has 15 amino acids. Germline V gene data show CDR1 as SNHLY and CDR2 as FYNNEI.

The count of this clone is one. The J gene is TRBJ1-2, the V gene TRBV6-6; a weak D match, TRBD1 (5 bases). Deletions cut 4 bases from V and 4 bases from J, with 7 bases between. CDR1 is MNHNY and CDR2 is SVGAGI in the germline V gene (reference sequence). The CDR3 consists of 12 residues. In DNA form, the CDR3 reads TGTGCCAGCAGTTCGGGGGGCTATGGCTACACCTTC. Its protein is CASSSGGYGYTF.

The CDR3 DNA sequence: TGCGCCAGCGGGCCAGGACAGGGATCCTACAATGAGCAGTTCTTC. Translation gives CASGPGQGSYNEQFF. V and J are TRBV5-1 and TRBJ2-1; TRBD1 matches 8 bases. V shed 7 bases, J shed 1 base, and the junction held 7 bases outside the gene matches. This CDR3 is built from 15 residues. The V gene's germline CDR1 is SGHRS and CDR2 YFSETQ.

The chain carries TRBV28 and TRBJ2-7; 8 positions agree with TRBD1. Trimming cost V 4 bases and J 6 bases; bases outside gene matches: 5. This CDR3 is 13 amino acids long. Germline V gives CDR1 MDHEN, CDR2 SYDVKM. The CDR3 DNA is TGTGCCAGCAGTTGGGGGACAGGACGCGAGCAGTACTTC. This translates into CASSWGTGREQYF.